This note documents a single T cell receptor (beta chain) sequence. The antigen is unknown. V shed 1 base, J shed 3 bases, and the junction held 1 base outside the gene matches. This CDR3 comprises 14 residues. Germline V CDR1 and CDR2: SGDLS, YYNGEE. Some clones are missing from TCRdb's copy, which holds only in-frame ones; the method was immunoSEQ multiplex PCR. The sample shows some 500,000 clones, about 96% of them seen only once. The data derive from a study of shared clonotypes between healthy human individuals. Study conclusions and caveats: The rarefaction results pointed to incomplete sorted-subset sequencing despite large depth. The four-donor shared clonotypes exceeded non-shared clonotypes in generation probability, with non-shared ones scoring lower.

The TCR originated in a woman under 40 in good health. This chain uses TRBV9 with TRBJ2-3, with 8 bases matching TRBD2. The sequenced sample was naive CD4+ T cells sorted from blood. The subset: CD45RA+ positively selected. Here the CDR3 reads CASSVSSGTDTQYF. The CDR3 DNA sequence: TGTGCCAGCAGCGTATCTAGCGGGACAGATACGCAGTATTTT. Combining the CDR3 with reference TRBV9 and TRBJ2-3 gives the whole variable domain DSGVTQTPKHLITATGQRVTLRCSPRSGDLSVYWYQQSLDQGLQFLIQYYNGEERAKGNILERFSAQQFPDLHSELNLSSLELGDSALYFCASSVSSGTDTQYFGPGTRLTVL.